Listed here is a single T cell receptor beta chain. The data originate from a study of glioma-infiltrating T cells after dendritic cell vaccination. Profiling relied on immunoSEQ multiplex PCR, and the TCRdb table lists in-frame clones only, not all of them. The data show some 100,000 clones, about 85% seen once. The germline gives CDR1 MGHRA, CDR2 YSYEKL. There are 14 residues in the CDR3. V lost 4 bases, J lost 8 bases, and 10 bases stayed unmatched. The starting material was blood, obtained before dendritic cell vaccination. The chain carries TRBV4-1 and TRBJ1-1; 7 bases map to TRBD1. This TCR was sampled from a human donor with glioblastoma. This CDR3 is CASSPGKGAVEAFF. In DNA, the CDR3 is TGCGCCAGCAGCCCTGGAAAGGGGGCGGTGGAAGCTTTCTTT.